A selection of T cell receptor beta chains follows, all from one sample in a study of memory CD4+ T cells and cytomegalovirus serostatus. The assay was immunoSEQ multiplex PCR, and TCRdb's table has in-frame clones only and misses some. This sample yields approximately 61,000 clones, of which 80% are seen a single time; 0.53% belongs to the top ten. Material for sequencing was memory CD4+ T cells from blood. The receptors originated from an adult in good health and CMV-seronegative. Some clones in this sample may be carry-over from other donors' samples. The CDR3 runs from the conserved cysteine through the conserved F or W. Fields, in order: V gene, clone size, CDR3 protein. The listing skips clone size in some rows; elsewhere it reads once, few, many or a size class.

TRBV30 NA CAWSPGQGFPDLSGNTIYF
TRBV7-2 NA CASSQRPDERETQYF
TRBV19 NA CASTVGEGWSPEAFF
TRBV5-1 NA CASHANPLGEQYF
TRBV15 NA CATGFGTGGNQPQHF
TRBV30 NA CAWSRGVNTGELFF
TRBV30 NA CAKTRINYGYTF
TRBV11-3 NA CASSFWVANTQPQHF
TRBV6-1 once CASGQARQQFF
TRBV7-6 NA CASSKGGFNEKLFF
TRBV5-1 NA CASSLGTGGGTDTQYF
TRBV29-1 NA CSVRDRGVNTEAFF
TRBV4-1 NA CASSRGGGREAAQPQHF
TRBV7-9 NA CASSSPWTGEGDTQYF
TRBV30 NA CAWSGPGQPQHF
TRBV28 NA CASSYDWNNEQFF
TRBV9 NA CASSVVGEGAEAFF
TRBV4-1 NA CASSHLFQGGRSNQPQHF
TRBV30 NA CAWRRDRGNNSPLHF
TRBV27 NA CASSLRSGTSVYEQYF
TRBV6-5 NA CASSSRDFPGDEKLFF
TRBV18 NA CASSPGGWEQYF
TRBV29-1 NA CSARARTTSGRAIEQFF